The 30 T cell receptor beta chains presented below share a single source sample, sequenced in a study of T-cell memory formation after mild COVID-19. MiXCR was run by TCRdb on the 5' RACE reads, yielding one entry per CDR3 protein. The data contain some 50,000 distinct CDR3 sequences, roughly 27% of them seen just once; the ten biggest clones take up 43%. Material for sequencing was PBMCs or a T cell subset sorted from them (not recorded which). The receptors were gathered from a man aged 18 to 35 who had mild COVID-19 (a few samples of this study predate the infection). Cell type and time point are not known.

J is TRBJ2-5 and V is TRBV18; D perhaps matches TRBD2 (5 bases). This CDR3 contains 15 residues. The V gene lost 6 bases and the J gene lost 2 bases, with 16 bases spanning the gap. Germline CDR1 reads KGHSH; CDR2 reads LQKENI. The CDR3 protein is CASSYGPGGQETQYF. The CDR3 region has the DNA TGTGCCAGCTCCTATGGTCCGGGCGGGCAAGAGACCCAGTACTTC.

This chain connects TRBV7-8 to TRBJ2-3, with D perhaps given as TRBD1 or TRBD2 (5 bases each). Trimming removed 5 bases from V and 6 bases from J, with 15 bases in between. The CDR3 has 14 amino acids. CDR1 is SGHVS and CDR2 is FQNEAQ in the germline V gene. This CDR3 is CASSGDPEHDTQYF. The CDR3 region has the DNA TGTGCCAGCAGCGGGGACCCTGAGCATGATACGCAGTATTTT.

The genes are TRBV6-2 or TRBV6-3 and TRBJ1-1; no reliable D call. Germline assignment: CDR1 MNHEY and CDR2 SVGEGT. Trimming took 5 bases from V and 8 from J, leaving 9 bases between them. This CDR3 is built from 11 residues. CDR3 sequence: CASSGIREAFF. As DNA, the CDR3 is TGTGCCAGCAGTGGAATCCGGGAAGCTTTCTTT.

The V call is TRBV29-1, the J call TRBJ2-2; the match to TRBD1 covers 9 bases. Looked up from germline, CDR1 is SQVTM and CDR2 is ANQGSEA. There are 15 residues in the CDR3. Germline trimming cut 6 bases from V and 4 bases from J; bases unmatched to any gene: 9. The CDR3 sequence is CSVVPGQGRTGELFF. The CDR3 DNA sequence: TGCAGCGTCGTTCCGGGACAGGGCCGCACCGGGGAGCTGTTTTTT.

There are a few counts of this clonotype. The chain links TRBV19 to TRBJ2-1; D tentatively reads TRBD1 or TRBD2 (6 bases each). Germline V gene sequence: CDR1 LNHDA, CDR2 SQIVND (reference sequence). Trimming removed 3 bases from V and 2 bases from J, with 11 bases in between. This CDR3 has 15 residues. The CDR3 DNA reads TGTGCCAGTAGTATTGAGGGGGGCGCCTACAATGAGCAGTTCTTC. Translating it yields CASSIEGGAYNEQFF.

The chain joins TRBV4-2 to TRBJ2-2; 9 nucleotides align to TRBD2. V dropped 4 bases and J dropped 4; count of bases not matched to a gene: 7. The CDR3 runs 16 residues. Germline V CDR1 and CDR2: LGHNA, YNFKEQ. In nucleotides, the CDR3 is TGTGCCAGCAGCCTGTCTAGCGGGGCTTTCACCGGGGAGCTGTTTTTT. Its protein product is CASSLSSGAFTGELFF.

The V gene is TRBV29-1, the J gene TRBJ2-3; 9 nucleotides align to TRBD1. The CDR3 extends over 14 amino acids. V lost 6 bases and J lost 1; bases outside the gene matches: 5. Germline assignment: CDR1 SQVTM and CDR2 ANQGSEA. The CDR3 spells CSVEGQGRTDTQYF. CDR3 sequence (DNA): TGCAGCGTGGAGGGACAGGGCCGCACAGATACGCAGTATTTT.

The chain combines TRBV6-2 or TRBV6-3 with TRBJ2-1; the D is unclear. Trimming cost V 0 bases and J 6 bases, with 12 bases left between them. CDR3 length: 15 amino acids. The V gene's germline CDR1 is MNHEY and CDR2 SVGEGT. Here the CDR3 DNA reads TGTGCCAGCAGTTACTCTGCGGAGTCCCCCAATGAGCAGTTCTTC. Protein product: CASSYSAESPNEQFF.

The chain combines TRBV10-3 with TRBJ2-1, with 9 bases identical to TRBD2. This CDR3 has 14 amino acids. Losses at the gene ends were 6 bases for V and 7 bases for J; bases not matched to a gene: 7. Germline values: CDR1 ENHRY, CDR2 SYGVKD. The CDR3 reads CAIRGASGANEQFF. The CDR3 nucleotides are TGTGCCATCAGGGGGGCTAGCGGGGCAAATGAGCAGTTCTTC.

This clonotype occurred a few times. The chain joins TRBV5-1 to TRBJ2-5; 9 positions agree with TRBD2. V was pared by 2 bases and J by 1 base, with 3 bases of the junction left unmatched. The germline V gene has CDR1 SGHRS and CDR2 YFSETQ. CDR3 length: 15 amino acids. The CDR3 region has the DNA TGCGCCAGCAGCTTAAGCGGGGGGTTCCAAGAGACCCAGTACTTC. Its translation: CASSLSGGFQETQYF.

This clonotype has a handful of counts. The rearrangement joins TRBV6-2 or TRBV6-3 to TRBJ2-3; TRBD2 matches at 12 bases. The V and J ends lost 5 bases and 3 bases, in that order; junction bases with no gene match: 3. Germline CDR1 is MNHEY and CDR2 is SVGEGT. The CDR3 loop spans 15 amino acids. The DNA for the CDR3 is TGTGCCAGCAGTCTAGCGGGGGGGCCGACAGATACGCAGTATTTT. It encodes CASSLAGGPTDTQYF.

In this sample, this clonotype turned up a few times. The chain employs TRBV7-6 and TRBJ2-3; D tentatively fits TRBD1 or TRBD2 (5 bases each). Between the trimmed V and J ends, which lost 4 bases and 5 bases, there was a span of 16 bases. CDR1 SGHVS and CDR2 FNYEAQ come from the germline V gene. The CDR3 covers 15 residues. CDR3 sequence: CASSWGNGVLDTQYF. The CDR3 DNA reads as TGTGCCAGCAGCTGGGGCAACGGGGTTTTAGATACGCAGTATTTT. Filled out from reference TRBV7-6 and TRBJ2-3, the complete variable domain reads GAGVSQSPRYKVTKRGQDVALRCDPISGHVSLYWYRQALGQGPEFLTYFNYEAQQDKSGLPNDRFSAERPEGSISTLTIQRTEQRDSAMYRCASSWGNGVLDTQYFGPGTRLTVL.

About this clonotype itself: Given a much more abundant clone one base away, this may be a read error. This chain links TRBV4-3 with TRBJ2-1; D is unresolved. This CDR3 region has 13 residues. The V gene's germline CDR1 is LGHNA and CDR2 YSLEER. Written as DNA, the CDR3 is TGCGCCAGCAGCCAAGAGGGGTGGAATGAGGAGTTCTTC. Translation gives CASSQEGWNEEFF.

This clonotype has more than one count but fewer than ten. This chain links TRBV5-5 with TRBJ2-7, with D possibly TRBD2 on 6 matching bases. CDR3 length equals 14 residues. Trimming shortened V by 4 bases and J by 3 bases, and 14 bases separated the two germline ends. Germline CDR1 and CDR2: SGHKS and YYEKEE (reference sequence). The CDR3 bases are TGTGCCAGCAGCCACGCCATGGGGGGCTACGAGCAGTACTTC. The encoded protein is CASSHAMGGYEQYF.

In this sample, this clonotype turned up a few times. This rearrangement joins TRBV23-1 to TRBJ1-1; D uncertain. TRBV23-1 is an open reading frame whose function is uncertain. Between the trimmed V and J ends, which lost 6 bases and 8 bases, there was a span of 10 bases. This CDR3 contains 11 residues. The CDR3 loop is CASRHHPEAFF. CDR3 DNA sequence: TGCGCCAGCAGACACCACCCCGAAGCTTTCTTT.

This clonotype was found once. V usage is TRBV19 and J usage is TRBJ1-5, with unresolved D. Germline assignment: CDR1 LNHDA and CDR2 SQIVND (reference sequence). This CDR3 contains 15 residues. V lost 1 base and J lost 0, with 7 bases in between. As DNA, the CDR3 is TGTGCCAGTAGTATAGGCCCGGTTAGCAATCAGCCCCAGCATTTT. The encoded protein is CASSIGPVSNQPQHF.

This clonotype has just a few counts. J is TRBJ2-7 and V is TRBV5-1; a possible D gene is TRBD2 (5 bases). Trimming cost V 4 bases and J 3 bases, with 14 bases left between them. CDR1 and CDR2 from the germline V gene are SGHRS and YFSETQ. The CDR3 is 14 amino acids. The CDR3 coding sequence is TGCGCCAGCAGCGCCAGAGCCGGGGACTACGAGCAGTACGTC. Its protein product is CASSARAGDYEQYV.

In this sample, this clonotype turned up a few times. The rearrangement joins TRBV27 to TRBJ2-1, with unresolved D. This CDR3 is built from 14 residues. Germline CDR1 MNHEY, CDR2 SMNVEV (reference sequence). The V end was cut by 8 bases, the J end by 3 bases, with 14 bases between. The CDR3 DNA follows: TGTGCCAGCGCAACCCCCCCTTTCTACAATGAGCAGTTCTTC. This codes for CASATPPFYNEQFF.

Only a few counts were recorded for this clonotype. The CDR3 loop reads CASNRQESSYEQYV. The DNA of the CDR3 is TGTGCCAGCAATCGACAGGAGAGCTCCTACGAGCAGTACGTC. This chain uses TRBV6-4 with TRBJ2-7; possibly TRBD1 for D (6 bases). CDR1 MRHNA and CDR2 SNTAGT come from the germline V gene. V was clipped by 7 bases and J by 0 bases, with 13 bases between them. The CDR3 runs 14 residues.

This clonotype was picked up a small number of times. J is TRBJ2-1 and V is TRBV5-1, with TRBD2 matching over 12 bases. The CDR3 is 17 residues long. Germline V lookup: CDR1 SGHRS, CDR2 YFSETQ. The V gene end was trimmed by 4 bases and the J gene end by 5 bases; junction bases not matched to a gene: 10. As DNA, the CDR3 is TGCGCCAGCAGCGTAAATGGACTAGCGGGAACCAACAATGAGCAGTTCTTC. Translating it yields CASSVNGLAGTNNEQFF.

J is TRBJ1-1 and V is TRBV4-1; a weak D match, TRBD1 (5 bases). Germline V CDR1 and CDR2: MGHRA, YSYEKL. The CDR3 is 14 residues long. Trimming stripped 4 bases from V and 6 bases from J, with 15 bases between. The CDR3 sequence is CASSLRTGGPEAFF. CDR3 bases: TGCGCCAGCAGCCTCCGGACCGGGGGTCCTGAAGCTTTCTTT.

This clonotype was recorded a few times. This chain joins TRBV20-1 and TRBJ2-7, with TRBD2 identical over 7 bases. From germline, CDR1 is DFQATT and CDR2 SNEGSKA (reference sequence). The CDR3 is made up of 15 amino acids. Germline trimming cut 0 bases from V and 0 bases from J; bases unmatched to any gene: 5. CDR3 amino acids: CSARDSSGVSYEQYF. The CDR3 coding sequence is TGCAGTGCTAGAGACTCAAGCGGGGTCTCCTACGAGCAGTACTTC.

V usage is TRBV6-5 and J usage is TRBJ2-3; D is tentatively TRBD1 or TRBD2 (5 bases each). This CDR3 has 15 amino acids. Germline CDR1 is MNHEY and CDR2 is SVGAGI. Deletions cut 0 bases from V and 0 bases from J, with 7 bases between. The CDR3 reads CASSYSRGSTDTQYF. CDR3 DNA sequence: TGTGCCAGCAGTTACTCGAGGGGCAGCACAGATACGCAGTATTTT.

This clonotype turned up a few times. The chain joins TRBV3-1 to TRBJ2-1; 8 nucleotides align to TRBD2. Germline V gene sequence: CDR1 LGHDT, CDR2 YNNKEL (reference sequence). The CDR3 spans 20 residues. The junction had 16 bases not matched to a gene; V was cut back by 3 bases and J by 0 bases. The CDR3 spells CASSHFYCTGGAHSYNEQFF. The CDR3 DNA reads TGTGCCAGCAGCCATTTTTACTGTACCGGGGGGGCACACTCCTACAATGAGCAGTTCTTC.

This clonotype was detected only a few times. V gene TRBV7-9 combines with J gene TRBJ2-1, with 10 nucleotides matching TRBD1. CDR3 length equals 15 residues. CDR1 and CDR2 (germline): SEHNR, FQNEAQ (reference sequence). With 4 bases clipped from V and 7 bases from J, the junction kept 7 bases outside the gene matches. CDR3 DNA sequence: TGTGCCAGCAGCTCCCGGGACAGGGGTAGAAATGAGCAGTTCTTC. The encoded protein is CASSSRDRGRNEQFF.

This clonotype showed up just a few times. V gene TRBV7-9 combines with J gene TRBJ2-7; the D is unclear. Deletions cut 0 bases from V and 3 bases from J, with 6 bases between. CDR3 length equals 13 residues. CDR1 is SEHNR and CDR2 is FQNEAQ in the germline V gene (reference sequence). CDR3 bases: TGTGCCAGCAGCTTAGCTGGGAACTACGAGCAGTACGTC. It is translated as CASSLAGNYEQYV.

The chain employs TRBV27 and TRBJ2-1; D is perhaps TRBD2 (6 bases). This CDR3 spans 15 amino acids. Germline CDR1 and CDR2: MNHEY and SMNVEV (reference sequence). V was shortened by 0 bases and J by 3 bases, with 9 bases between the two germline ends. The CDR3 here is CASSLSPGGYNEQFF. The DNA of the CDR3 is TGTGCCAGCAGTTTATCGCCCGGGGGCTACAATGAGCAGTTCTTC.

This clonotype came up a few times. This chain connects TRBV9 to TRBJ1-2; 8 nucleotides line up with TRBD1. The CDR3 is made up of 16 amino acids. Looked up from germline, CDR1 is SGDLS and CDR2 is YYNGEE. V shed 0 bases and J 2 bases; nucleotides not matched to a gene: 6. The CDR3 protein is CASSVAPRTGNYGYTF. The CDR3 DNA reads TGTGCCAGCAGCGTAGCTCCGCGGACAGGGAACTATGGCTACACCTTC.

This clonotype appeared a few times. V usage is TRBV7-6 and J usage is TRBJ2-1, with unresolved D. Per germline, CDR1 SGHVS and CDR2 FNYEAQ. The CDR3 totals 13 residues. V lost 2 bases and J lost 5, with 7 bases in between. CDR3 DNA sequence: TGTGCCAGCAGCTTAACCAGCAACAATGAGCAGTTCTTC. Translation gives CASSLTSNNEQFF. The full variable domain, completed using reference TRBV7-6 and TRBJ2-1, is GAGVSQSPRYKVTKRGQDVALRCDPISGHVSLYWYRQALGQGPEFLTYFNYEAQQDKSGLPNDRFSAERPEGSISTLTIQRTEQRDSAMYRCASSLTSNNEQFFGPGTRLTVL.

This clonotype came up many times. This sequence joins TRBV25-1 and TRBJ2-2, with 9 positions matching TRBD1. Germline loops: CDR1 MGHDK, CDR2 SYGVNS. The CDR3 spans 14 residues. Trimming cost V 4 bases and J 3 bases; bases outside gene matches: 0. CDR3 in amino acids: CASSGTGDTGELFF. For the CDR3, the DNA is TGTGCCAGCAGTGGGACAGGGGACACCGGGGAGCTGTTTTTT.